Included here is one TCR beta chain sequence, with context. TCRdb keeps only in-frame clones here, not all; method: immunoSEQ multiplex PCR. This sample carries about 120,000 clones, around 90% of them seen once, and the ten largest clones take about 1.6%. V gave up 4 bases and J gave up 2 bases, with 9 bases separating them. This CDR3 has 13 residues. Looked up from germline, CDR1 is SGHNT and CDR2 is YYREEE (reference sequence). This entry belongs to a study of T cell responses to AZD1222 COVID-19 vaccine. The material sequenced was peripheral blood, taken on day 0 of AZD1222 vaccination. The rearrangement links TRBV5-4 to TRBJ2-5; possible D gene TRBD1, 7 bases. This clonotype was sampled from an adult in good health. In DNA, the CDR3 is TGTGCCAGCAGCGCGGGACAGCAAGAGACCCAGTACTTC. Protein sequence: CASSAGQQETQYF.